The next 19 T cell receptor beta chains were all read from a single sample in a study of T-cell memory formation after mild COVID-19. TCRdb reprocessed the 5' RACE reads with MiXCR, giving one entry per CDR3 protein. The table shows roughly 89,000 distinct CDR3 sequences, with about 13% occurring only once. The sample taken for sequencing was PBMCs or a T cell subset sorted from them (not recorded which). These receptors were collected from an adult woman who had mild COVID-19 (a few samples of this study predate the infection). Cell type and time point are not known.

This clonotype was recorded a few times. The chain links TRBV12-3 or TRBV12-4 to TRBJ2-3; 9 bases fit TRBD2. Unmatched junction bases numbered 8, after V lost 6 bases and J lost 4 bases. This CDR3 spans 15 amino acids. DNA of the CDR3: TGTGCCAGCAGGCCAGGCGGGGGGGCCGCAGATACGCAGTATTTT. Its protein product is CASRPGGGAADTQYF.

This chain links TRBV12-3 or TRBV12-4 with TRBJ2-2; D gene unclear. V was cut by 6 bases and J by 1 base, with 12 bases left in between. This CDR3 is 15 amino acids long. The CDR3 region is CASSRHSVNTGELFF. Written as DNA, the CDR3 is TGTGCCAGCAGCCGACACTCTGTGAACACCGGGGAGCTGTTTTTT.

This clonotype was seen many times. The rearrangement links TRBV6-6 to TRBJ2-1; D possibly corresponds to TRBD1 (6 bases). The CDR3 is 13 amino acids. Germline V gene data show CDR1 as MNHNY and CDR2 as SVGAGI (reference sequence). Trimming cost V 8 bases and J 6 bases, with 14 bases left between them. The CDR3 loop is CASRAGVSNEQFF. In DNA, the CDR3 is TGTGCCAGCCGAGCAGGGGTGAGCAATGAGCAGTTCTTC.

Many counts were recorded for this clonotype. The V call is TRBV7-6, the J call TRBJ2-3, with 7 positions matching TRBD2. Looked up from germline, CDR1 is SGHVS and CDR2 is FNYEAQ. V was clipped by 3 bases and J by 3 bases; unmatched bases: 3. The CDR3 is made up of 14 amino acids. The DNA of the CDR3 is TGTGCCAGCAGCTTCCTAGCGGATACAGATACGCAGTATTTT. Translation: CASSFLADTDTQYF.

The gene calls are TRBV4-1 and TRBJ2-7; D call uncertain. V was cut by 1 base and J by 3 bases, with 7 bases left in between. CDR3 length: 13 amino acids. Germline loops: CDR1 MGHRA, CDR2 YSYEKL. The CDR3 DNA reads TGCGCCAGCAGCCAAGTCGAGTACTACGAGCAGTACTTC. It specifies CASSQVEYYEQYF.

The sample holds a few counts of this clonotype. The chain carries TRBV13 and TRBJ2-7, with D perhaps TRBD1 (7 bases). This CDR3 region has 17 residues. Per germline, CDR1 PRHDT and CDR2 FYEKMQ (reference sequence). Deletions cut 5 bases from V and 2 bases from J, with 22 bases between. CDR3 in amino acids: CASSTTGTEGGPYEQYF. CDR3 bases: TGTGCCAGCAGCACAACCGGGACAGAGGGGGGCCCCTACGAGCAGTACTTC. The full variable domain, its missing parts supplied by reference TRBV13 and TRBJ2-7, is AAGVIQSPRHLIKEKRETATLKCYPIPRHDTVYWYQQGPGQDPQFLISFYEKMQSDKGSIPDRFSAQQFSDYHSELNMSSLELGDSALYFCASSTTGTEGGPYEQYFGPGTRLTVT.

In nucleotides, the CDR3 is TGCGCCAGCAGCTTGTTGGAGGGTGCCTACAATGAGCAGTTCTTC. It is translated as CASSLLEGAYNEQFF. The chain combines TRBV5-1 with TRBJ2-1; possible D gene TRBD2, 6 bases. This CDR3 is built from 15 residues. Per the germline V gene, CDR1 is SGHRS and CDR2 is YFSETQ. Deletions cut 1 base from V and 2 bases from J, with 10 bases between.

This rearrangement joins TRBV6-6 to TRBJ2-3; maybe TRBD1 (5 bases). The CDR3 extends over 14 amino acids. V dropped 8 bases and J dropped 1 base, with 13 bases sitting between them. Germline V gives CDR1 MNHNY, CDR2 SVGAGI (reference sequence). CDR3 sequence reads: CASQQLGGTDTQYF. The CDR3 nucleotides are TGTGCCAGCCAGCAGTTAGGGGGCACAGATACGCAGTATTTT.

This clonotype has a handful of counts. The V and J genes are TRBV7-3 and TRBJ2-1, with TRBD1 matching over 8 bases. The trim removed 0 bases at V and 3 bases at J, leaving 13 bases unmatched. CDR1 and CDR2 from the germline V gene are SGHTA and FQGTGA. The CDR3 has 19 amino acids. The CDR3 region is CASSLTYAPTGGYYNEQFF. DNA of the CDR3: TGTGCCAGCAGCTTAACGTACGCCCCCACAGGGGGTTACTACAATGAGCAGTTCTTC.

This chain joins TRBV6-5 and TRBJ2-5; D may be TRBD1 (5 bases). Per germline, CDR1 MNHEY and CDR2 SVGAGI. V was cut by 11 bases and J by 5 bases, with 18 bases left in between. The CDR3 spans 13 residues. The DNA for the CDR3 is TGTGCCTCACAAAGGACATTCCTTGAGACCCAGTACTTC. This codes for CASQRTFLETQYF.

A few counts support this clonotype. This sequence joins TRBV7-8 and TRBJ2-3; weak D call: TRBD1 (6 bases). Between the trimmed V and J ends, which lost 2 bases and 6 bases, there was a span of 15 bases. CDR1 SGHVS and CDR2 FQNEAQ come from the germline V gene. The CDR3 consists of 15 residues. As DNA, the CDR3 is TGTGCCAGCAGCTTATTCAGGGGTCCCTTGGATACGCAGTATTTT. Translated, it gives CASSLFRGPLDTQYF.

At least ten counts were recorded for this clonotype. This chain joins TRBV9 and TRBJ2-7; a weak D match, TRBD2 (5 bases). The CDR3 loop spans 11 amino acids. The germline CDR1 and CDR2 sequences are SGDLS and YYNGEE. V was shortened by 7 bases and J by 6 bases, with 11 bases between the two germline ends. CDR3 nucleotide sequence: TGTGCCAGCGGCCTAGGAGGCGAGCAGTACTTC. Protein: CASGLGGEQYF.

This clonotype was seen a few times. V gene TRBV29-1 combines with J gene TRBJ2-5; D remains unclear. Trimming removed 0 bases from V and 3 bases from J, with 11 bases in between. This CDR3 is 14 amino acids long. CDR1 and CDR2 from the germline V gene are SQVTM and ANQGSEA. As DNA, the CDR3 is TGCAGCGTTGAAGATCTGTCCAGAGAAGAGACCCAGTACTTC. The encoded protein is CSVEDLSREETQYF.

The chain is built from TRBV29-1 and TRBJ2-5, with D uncertain. The CDR3 spans 12 residues. Germline CDR1 reads SQVTM; CDR2 reads ANQGSEA. V gave up 3 bases and J gave up 3 bases, with 8 bases separating them. As DNA, the CDR3 is TGCAGCGTTGATAGGATAGAAGAGACCCAGTACTTC. It codes for CSVDRIEETQYF.

This clonotype was seen more than once but under ten times. The chain carries TRBV24-1 and TRBJ2-2, with 9 bases matching TRBD1. The ends lost 3 bases at V and 3 bases at J; junction bases unmatched: 7. The CDR3 contains 17 residues. Looked up from germline, CDR1 is KGHDR and CDR2 is SFDVKD. The CDR3 coding sequence is TGTGCCACCAGTGATCACCCTGGGACAGGGCACACCGGGGAGCTGTTTTTT. Protein product: CATSDHPGTGHTGELFF.

Only a few counts were recorded for this clonotype. This chain uses TRBV6-6 with TRBJ1-1; perhaps TRBD1 as D (6 bases). CDR1 and CDR2 (germline): MNHNY, SVGAGI (reference sequence). Deletions cut 11 bases from V and 9 bases from J, with 16 bases between. The CDR3 has 11 amino acids. As DNA, the CDR3 is TGTGCCGCCTTTACGGGGGCAAAAGCTTTCTTT. Its translation: CAAFTGAKAFF.

This clonotype turned up a few times. The rearrangement joins TRBV7-8 to TRBJ1-5; 9 nucleotides align to TRBD1. The V gene end was trimmed by 5 bases and the J gene end by 5 bases; junction bases not matched to a gene: 10. The CDR3 contains 16 residues. Germline V gene lookup returns CDR1 SGHVS and CDR2 FQNEAQ. In nucleotides, the CDR3 is TGTGCCAGCAGCCTACGTACAGGGGGCTGGGATCAGCCCCAGCATTTT. It codes for CASSLRTGGWDQPQHF.

This clonotype was counted only a few times. The V call is TRBV20-1, the J call TRBJ2-7; TRBD1 aligns across 7 bases. The CDR3 loop spans 14 amino acids. The V gene's germline CDR1 is DFQATT and CDR2 SNEGSKA (reference sequence). V was pared by 4 bases and J by 2 bases, with 8 bases of the junction left unmatched. This CDR3 is CSAITTGWAYEQYF. CDR3 bases: TGCAGTGCTATAACGACAGGGTGGGCCTACGAGCAGTACTTC.

The rearrangement links TRBV7-9 to TRBJ2-7, with D maybe TRBD2 (5 bases). The germline CDR1 and CDR2 sequences are SEHNR and FQNEAQ (reference sequence). Trimming stripped 1 base from V and 6 bases from J, with 10 bases between. CDR3 size: 13 residues. The CDR3, as DNA: TGTGCCAGCAGCTTAGGTCCCGGGGTCGAGCAGTACTTC. Residues: CASSLGPGVEQYF.